This TCR beta chain comes out of a study of blood T cell repertoires in COVID-19. Study at large: From T cells, B-cell-depleted T cells, or PBMCs came the material, which was cDNA or gDNA.

The CDR3 length is 14 residues. CDR1 and CDR2 (germline): SGHNT, YYREEE (reference sequence). The V gene lost 0 bases and the J gene lost 4 bases, with 10 bases spanning the gap. As handled by the study authors: Amplification of reference gene primers was used by the study to estimate nucleated cell counts. Profiled with immunoSEQ multiplex PCR; TCRdb holds only in-frame clones, not every one. That table is the source of V, J and clone size, and D and trimming were worked out from the DNA. Of 65,000 to 75,000 clones in the sample, roughly nine tenths are singletons; the top ten hold 1.5%. The chain is built from TRBV5-4 and TRBJ1-1; no definite D call. The sequenced sample was peripheral blood. The receptor was isolated from a man in his fifties or sixties with acute or convalescent COVID-19. The CDR3 loop reads CASSLAGVPTEAFF. The CDR3 nucleotides are TGTGCCAGCAGCTTGGCCGGGGTTCCCACTGAAGCTTTCTTT.